The clone carrying this TCR beta chain came up a few times. The antigen remains unidentified. The isolated RNA, all of it, was reverse transcribed, so expressed TCRB transcripts were what got sequenced. Sequencing used immunoSEQ multiplex PCR; TCRdb keeps in-frame clones, though not all of them. Of about 260,000 clones in the sample, roughly 20% were seen once. CDR3 length: 10 amino acids. Germline V lookup: CDR1 SEHNR, CDR2 FQNEAQ (reference sequence). Deletions cut 8 bases from V and 8 bases from J, with 7 bases between. This entry belongs to a study of beta chain features in type 1 diabetes. Study results and caveats: Among patients, naive, central memory and Treg TCRB repertoires appeared more similar than among healthy donors. For patients and controls alike, PCR might favor shorter templates to the same degree. Type 1 diabetes patients showed fewer insertions and more deletions at VDJ junctions. Type 1 diabetes patients had moderately but significantly shorter TCRB CDR3s in all four CD4+ subsets.

The chain employs TRBV7-9 and TRBJ2-1; D remains unclear. The sequence was obtained from a middle-aged woman with type 1 diabetes. The sequenced sample consisted of naive CD4+ T cells from blood. The CDR3 spells CASLRYEQFF. The CDR3, as DNA: TGTGCCAGCCTACGGTATGAGCAGTTCTTC.